A selection of T cell receptor beta chains follows, all from one sample in a study of Ad26.COV2.S vaccination and SARS-CoV-2 variants. Profiled with immunoSEQ multiplex PCR; TCRdb holds only in-frame clones, not every one. The sample yields 350,000 to 500,000 clones, roughly 90% seen once. The starting material was peripheral blood, obtained in a trial of Ad26.COV2.S vaccine versus placebo. Source of these receptors: a person between 18 and 60 years old who received the Ad26.COV2.S COVID-19 vaccine or a placebo. Each CDR3 is given with its conserved first and last residue. Each record gives: clone size, V gene, J gene, D gene, CDR3 protein, CDR3 DNA. A D gene is named only where the DNA matches it firmly. Expanded clones are given a class, and other clones once, few, many or no size at all.

-,TRBV10-3,TRBJ2-3,TRBD1,CAISDAGTGGGDTQYF,TGTGCCATCAGTGACGCTGGGACAGGGGGGGGAGATACGCAGTATTTT
-,TRBV6-5,TRBJ1-1,-,CASNSLGLNTEAFF,TGTGCCAGCAACTCACTGGGCCTGAACACTGAAGCTTTCTTT
-,TRBV7-2,TRBJ1-4,-,CASSLVLTDEKLFF,TGTGCCAGCAGCTTAGTTCTGACAGATGAAAAACTGTTTTTT
-,TRBV30,TRBJ1-1,-,CAWSVQMNTEAFF,TGTGCCTGGAGTGTTCAGATGAACACTGAAGCTTTCTTT
-,TRBV10-3,TRBJ1-5,TRBD1,CASGQGANQPQHF,TGTGCCTCTGGACAGGGGGCTAATCAGCCCCAGCATTTT
-,TRBV5-6,TRBJ1-5,TRBD1,CASSSTGGYQPQHF,TGTGCCAGCAGCTCGACAGGGGGCTATCAGCCCCAGCATTTT
-,TRBV6-5,TRBJ1-4,-,CASTPTATNEKLFF,TGTGCCAGCACTCCGACAGCAACTAATGAAAAACTGTTTTTT
-,TRBV5-1,TRBJ2-2,TRBD1,CASSLGRTGNTGELFF,TGCGCCAGCAGCTTGGGTCGGACAGGAAACACCGGGGAGCTGTTTTTT
-,TRBV19,TRBJ2-1,-,CASSSGPDNEQFF,TGTGCCAGTAGTAGCGGGCCCGACAATGAGCAGTTCTTC
few,TRBV5-1,TRBJ2-3,-,CASSLGGRKDTQYF,TGCGCCAGCAGCTTGGGAGGACGGAAAGATACGCAGTATTTT
once,TRBV7-2,TRBJ1-6,TRBD1,CASSLEAGQGNSPLHF,TGTGCCAGCAGCTTAGAGGCGGGACAGGGAAATTCACCCCTCCACTTT
-,TRBV25-1,TRBJ1-2,-,CASSEGHRTGGYTF,TGTGCCAGCAGTGAAGGACACCGAACGGGGGGCTACACCTTC
-,TRBV4-1,TRBJ2-7,-,CASSQEGRGPYEQYF,TGCGCCAGCAGCCAAGAAGGCAGGGGACCCTACGAGCAGTACTTC
-,TRBV5-1,TRBJ1-1,-,CASSLGQQGWAFF,TGCGCCAGCAGCTTGGGGCAACAGGGATGGGCTTTCTTT
-,TRBV6-5,TRBJ1-6,-,CASTQSSYNSPLHF,TGTGCCAGCACACAGAGCTCCTATAATTCACCCCTCCACTTT
-,TRBV5-1,TRBJ1-2,-,CASSLLGVFGYTF,TGCGCCAGCAGCTTGCTAGGGGTATTCGGCTACACCTTC
-,TRBV18,TRBJ2-3,TRBD1,CASSPTGGRTDTQYF,TGTGCCAGCTCCCCGACAGGGGGCCGCACAGATACGCAGTATTTT
-,TRBV28,TRBJ1-3,-,CASSLRAPNPIGNTIYF,TGTGCCAGCAGTTTACGCGCGCCCAACCCGATAGGGAACACCATATATTTT
-,TRBV7-3,TRBJ2-3,TRBD2,CASSPKRGGPWDTQYF,TGTGCCAGCAGCCCAAAGCGGGGGGGTCCCTGGGATACGCAGTATTTT
-,TRBV28,TRBJ1-1,-,CASSLYPTRTEAFF,TGTGCCAGCAGTTTATACCCCACGAGGACTGAAGCTTTCTTT
-,TRBV5-6,TRBJ2-3,-,CASSPSFSDTQYF,TGTGCCAGCAGCCCATCATTTTCGGATACGCAGTATTTT
-,TRBV19,TRBJ2-7,-,CASSMASGFYEQYF,TGTGCCAGTAGTATGGCTTCGGGATTCTACGAGCAGTACTTC
-,TRBV6-5,TRBJ2-7,TRBD1,CASSYSDRGRNEQYF,TGTGCCAGCAGTTACTCGGACAGGGGGCGGAACGAGCAGTACTTC
-,TRBV10-3,TRBJ2-7,TRBD1,CAISESGQGGYEQYF,TGTGCCATCAGTGAGTCGGGACAGGGAGGATACGAGCAGTACTTC
-,TRBV19,TRBJ2-1,-,CASTTTMAPSNNEQFF,TGTGCCAGTACTACCACAATGGCCCCCTCCAACAATGAGCAGTTCTTC
-,TRBV24-1,TRBJ2-1,-,CATSEGGGYYNEQFF,TGTGCCACCAGTGAAGGAGGGGGCTATTACAATGAGCAGTTCTTC
once,TRBV11-2,TRBJ1-1,-,CASSLEARTEAFF,TGTGCCAGCAGCTTAGAAGCTAGGACGGAAGCTTTCTTT
-,TRBV2,TRBJ2-7,TRBD2,CASSGLAGGLEQYF,TGTGCCAGCTCGGGACTAGCGGGGGGGCTCGAGCAGTACTTC
-,TRBV5-1,TRBJ1-1,TRBD1,CASSPGTGGEAFF,TGCGCCAGCAGCCCAGGGACAGGGGGCGAAGCTTTCTTT
-,TRBV6-4,TRBJ1-5,TRBD1,CASSVPGQNQPQHF,TGTGCCAGCAGTGTCCCGGGACAGAATCAGCCCCAGCATTTT
-,TRBV28,TRBJ1-1,TRBD1,CATPAAGGGFTEAFF,TGTGCCACTCCCGCGGCAGGGGGCGGTTTCACTGAAGCTTTCTTT
-,TRBV3-1/TRBV3-2,TRBJ2-5,-,CASSQDPLYSGTQYF,TGTGCCAGCAGCCAAGATCCCCTCTATAGCGGGACCCAGTACTTC
-,TRBV30,TRBJ1-1,TRBD1,CAWDRGNGAFF,TGTGCCTGGGACAGGGGGAACGGAGCTTTCTTT
-,TRBV9,TRBJ2-1,-,CASSVLGRGDDEQFF,TGTGCCAGCAGCGTACTCGGGCGAGGGGACGATGAGCAGTTCTTC
-,TRBV3-1/TRBV3-2,TRBJ2-3,-,CASSQGLTTDTQYF,TGTGCCAGCAGCCAAGGACTCACCACAGATACGCAGTATTTT
once,TRBV2,TRBJ2-4,-,CASSAGTAKNIQYF,TGTGCCAGCAGTGCCGGGACAGCCAAAAACATTCAGTACTTC
once,TRBV6-6,TRBJ1-1,-,CASSYSGEDKAFF,TGTGCCAGCAGTTACTCCGGGGAAGATAAAGCTTTCTTT
-,TRBV4-1,TRBJ2-1,TRBD1,CASSQGSDRISYNEQFF,TGCGCCAGCAGCCAGGGTTCGGACAGGATCTCCTACAATGAGCAGTTCTTC
-,TRBV9,TRBJ2-5,-,CASSEGTDQETQYF,TGTGCCAGCAGCGAGGGGACGGACCAGGAGACCCAGTACTTC
-,TRBV7-8,TRBJ1-5,-,CASSPLRIGALGQPQHF,TGTGCCAGCAGCCCCCTGCGTATCGGGGCCCTGGGTCAGCCCCAGCATTTT
-,TRBV5-1,TRBJ1-2,-,CASSSLRDGRYNYTF,TGCGCCAGCAGCAGCCTCCGGGACGGCAGATATAACTACACCTTC
-,TRBV14,TRBJ2-4,-,CASSPRYKNIQYF,TGTGCCAGCAGCCCCCGTTACAAAAACATTCAGTACTTC
-,TRBV7-9,TRBJ1-1,TRBD1,CASSLQGQGARETEAFF,TGTGCCAGCAGCTTGCAGGGACAGGGGGCGCGAGAGACTGAAGCTTTCTTT
-,TRBV7-5,TRBJ1-4,-,CVRSPSPREGELFF,TGTGTCAGAAGCCCCTCCCCCAGGGAGGGGGAACTGTTTTTT
-,TRBV9,TRBJ2-2,TRBD1,CASSAQGARKAGELFF,TGTGCCAGCAGTGCCCAGGGGGCGAGAAAGGCCGGGGAGCTGTTTTTT
-,TRBV28,TRBJ1-1,TRBD1,CASSTRDRARGAFF,TGTGCCAGCAGCACCCGGGACAGGGCTCGTGGGGCTTTCTTT
-,TRBV9,TRBJ2-1,-,CASSGQRRTPNNEQFF,TGTGCCAGCAGTGGACAAAGGAGGACTCCCAACAATGAGCAGTTCTTC
-,TRBV10-2,TRBJ2-1,-,CASSASEEQFF,TGCGCCAGCAGTGCTAGCGAGGAACAGTTCTTC
-,TRBV7-9,TRBJ2-3,TRBD2,CASSPSGGMDTQYF,TGTGCCAGCAGCCCTAGCGGGGGGATGGATACGCAGTATTTT
-,TRBV4-1,TRBJ1-5,-,CASSQDIGAANQPQHF,TGCGCCAGCAGCCAAGATATAGGGGCAGCTAATCAGCCCCAGCATTTT
-,TRBV10-3,TRBJ2-1,-,CAISERGDEQFF,TGTGCCATCAGTGAGAGGGGGGATGAGCAGTTCTTC
-,TRBV29-1,TRBJ1-2,TRBD1,CSVAPGQGNYTF,TGCAGCGTTGCCCCGGGACAGGGGAACTACACCTTC
once,TRBV30,TRBJ2-1,TRBD2,CAWSKRGGLGEQFF,TGTGCCTGGTCTAAGCGGGGGGGCCTCGGTGAGCAGTTCTTC